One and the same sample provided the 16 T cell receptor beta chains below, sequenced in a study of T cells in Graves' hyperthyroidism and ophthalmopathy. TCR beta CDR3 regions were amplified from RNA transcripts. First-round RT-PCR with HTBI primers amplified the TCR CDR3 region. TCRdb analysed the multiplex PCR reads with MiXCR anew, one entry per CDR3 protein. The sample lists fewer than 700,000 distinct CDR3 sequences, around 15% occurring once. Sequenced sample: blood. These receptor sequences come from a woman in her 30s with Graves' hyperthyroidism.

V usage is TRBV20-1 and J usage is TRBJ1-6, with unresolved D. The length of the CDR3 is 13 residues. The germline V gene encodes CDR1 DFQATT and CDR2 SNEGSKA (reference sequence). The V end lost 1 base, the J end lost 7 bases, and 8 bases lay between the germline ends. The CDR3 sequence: CSARGGRNSPLHF. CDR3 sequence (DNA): TGCAGTGCTAGAGGTGGAAGAAATTCACCCCTCCACTTT.

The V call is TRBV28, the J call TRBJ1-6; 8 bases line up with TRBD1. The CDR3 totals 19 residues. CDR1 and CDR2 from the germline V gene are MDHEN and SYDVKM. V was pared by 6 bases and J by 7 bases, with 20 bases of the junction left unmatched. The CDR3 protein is CASSLRVPFSGGQNSPLHF. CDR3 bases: TGTGCCAGCAGCCTGAGGGTTCCCTTTTCAGGGGGCCAAAATTCACCCCTCCACTTT.

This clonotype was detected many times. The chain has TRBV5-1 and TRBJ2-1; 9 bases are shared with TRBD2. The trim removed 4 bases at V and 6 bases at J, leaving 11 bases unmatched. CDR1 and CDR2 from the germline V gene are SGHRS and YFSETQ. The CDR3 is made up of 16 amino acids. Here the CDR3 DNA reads TGCGCCAGCAGCAATAGGTCGGGACTAGCTACCAATGAGCAGTTCTTC. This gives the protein CASSNRSGLATNEQFF.

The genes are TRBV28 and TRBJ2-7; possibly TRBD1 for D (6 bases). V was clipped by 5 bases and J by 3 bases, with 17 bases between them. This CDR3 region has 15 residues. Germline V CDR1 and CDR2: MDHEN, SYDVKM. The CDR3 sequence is CASSISRTADYEQYF. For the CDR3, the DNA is TGTGCCAGCAGTATATCCCGGACAGCCGACTACGAGCAGTACTTC.

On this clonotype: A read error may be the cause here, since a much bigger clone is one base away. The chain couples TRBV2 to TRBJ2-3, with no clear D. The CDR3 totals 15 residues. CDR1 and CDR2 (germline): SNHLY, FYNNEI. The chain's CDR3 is CANSEARLSTDTQYF. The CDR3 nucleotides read TGTGCCAACAGTGAAGCACGGCTTAGCACAGATACGCAGTATTTT.

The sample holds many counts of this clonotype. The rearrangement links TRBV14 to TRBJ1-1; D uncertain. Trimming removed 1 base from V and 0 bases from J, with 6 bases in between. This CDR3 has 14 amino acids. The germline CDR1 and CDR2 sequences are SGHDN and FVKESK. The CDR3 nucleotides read TGTGCCAGCAGCCAAGCGGGAATGAACACTGAAGCTTTCTTT. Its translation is CASSQAGMNTEAFF.

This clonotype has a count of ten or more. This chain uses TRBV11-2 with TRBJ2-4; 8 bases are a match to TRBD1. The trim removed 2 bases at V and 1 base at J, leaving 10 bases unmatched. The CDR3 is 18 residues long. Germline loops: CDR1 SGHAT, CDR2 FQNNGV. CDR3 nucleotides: TGTGCCAGCAGCTTATCCACTATCAACAGGGGGGCCAAAAACATTCAGTACTTC. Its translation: CASSLSTINRGAKNIQYF.

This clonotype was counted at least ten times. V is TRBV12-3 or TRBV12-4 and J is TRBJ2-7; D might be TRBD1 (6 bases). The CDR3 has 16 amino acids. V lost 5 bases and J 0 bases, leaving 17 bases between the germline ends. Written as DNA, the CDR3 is TGTGCCAGCAGTCCCGGACAGTCTCGTGGCTCCTACGAGCAGTACTTC. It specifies CASSPGQSRGSYEQYF.

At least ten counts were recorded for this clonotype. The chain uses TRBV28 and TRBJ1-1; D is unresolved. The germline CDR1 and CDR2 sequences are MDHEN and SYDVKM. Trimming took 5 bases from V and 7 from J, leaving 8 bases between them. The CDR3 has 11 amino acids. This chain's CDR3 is CASSKSIEAFF. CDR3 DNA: TGTGCCAGCAGTAAATCCATTGAAGCTTTCTTT.

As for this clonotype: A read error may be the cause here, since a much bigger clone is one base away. The CDR3 DNA reads TGTGCCAGCAGTCCCTCTACAGGGATGGGCGATCAGCCCCAGCATTTT. Its protein is CASSPSTGMGDQPQHF. The rearrangement joins TRBV27 to TRBJ1-5, with D possibly being TRBD1 (6 bases). Trimming pared 5 bases from V and 5 bases from J, leaving 19 bases between. The CDR3 loop spans 16 amino acids. CDR1 MNHEY and CDR2 SMNVEV come from the germline V gene (reference sequence).

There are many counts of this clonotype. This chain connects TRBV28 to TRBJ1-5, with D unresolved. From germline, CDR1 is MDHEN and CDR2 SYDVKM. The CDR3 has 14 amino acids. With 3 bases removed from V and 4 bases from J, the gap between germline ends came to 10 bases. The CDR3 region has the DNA TGTGCCAGCAGTTTTCGGCGGAGGAATCAGCCCCAGCATTTT. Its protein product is CASSFRRRNQPQHF.

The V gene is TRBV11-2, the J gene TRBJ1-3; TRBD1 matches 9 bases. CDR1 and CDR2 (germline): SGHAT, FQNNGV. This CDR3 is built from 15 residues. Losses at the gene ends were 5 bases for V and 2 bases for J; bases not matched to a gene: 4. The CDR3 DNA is TGTGCCAGCAGCGCCCGGGACAGGGCTGGAAACACCATATATTTT. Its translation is CASSARDRAGNTIYF. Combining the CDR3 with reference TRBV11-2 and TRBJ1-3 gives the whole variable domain EAGVAQSPRYKIIEKRQSVAFWCNPISGHATLYWYQQILGQGPKLLIQFQNNGVVDDSQLPKDRFSAERLKGVDSTLKIQPAKLEDSAVYLCASSARDRAGNTIYFGEGSWLTVV.

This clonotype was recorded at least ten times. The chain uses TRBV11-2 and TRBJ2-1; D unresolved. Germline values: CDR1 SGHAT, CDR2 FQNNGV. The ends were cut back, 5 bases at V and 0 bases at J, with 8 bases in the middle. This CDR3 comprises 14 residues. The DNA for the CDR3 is TGTGCCAGCAGCCACTACATCTCCTACAATGAGCAGTTCTTC. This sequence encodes CASSHYISYNEQFF.

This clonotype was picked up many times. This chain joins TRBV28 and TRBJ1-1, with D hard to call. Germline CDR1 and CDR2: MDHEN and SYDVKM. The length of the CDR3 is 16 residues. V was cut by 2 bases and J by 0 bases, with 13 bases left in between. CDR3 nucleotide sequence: TGTGCCAGCAGTTTAATTTTCCGACCGGTGAACACTGAAGCTTTCTTT. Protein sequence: CASSLIFRPVNTEAFF.

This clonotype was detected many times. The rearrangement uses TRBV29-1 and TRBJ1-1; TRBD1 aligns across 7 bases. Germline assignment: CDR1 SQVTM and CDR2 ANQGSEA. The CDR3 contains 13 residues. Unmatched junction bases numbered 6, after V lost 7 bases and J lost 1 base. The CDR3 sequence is CSAPTGTNTEAFF. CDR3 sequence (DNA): TGCAGCGCCCCGACAGGGACGAACACTGAAGCTTTCTTT.

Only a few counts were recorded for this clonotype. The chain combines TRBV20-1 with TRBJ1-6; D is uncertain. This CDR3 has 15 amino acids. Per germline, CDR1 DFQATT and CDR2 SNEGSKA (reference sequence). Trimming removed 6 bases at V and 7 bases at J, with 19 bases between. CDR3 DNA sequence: TGCAGTGCCAGGAAGAGCATCATCGCCAATTCACCCCTCCACTTT. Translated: CSARKSIIANSPLHF.